These 2 T cell receptor beta chains share one sample of origin, sequenced in a study of CD4 and CD8 cells across lung adenocarcinoma regions (dated by TCRdb to between 2017 and 2018). Libraries came from PCR. This sample was sequenced with a HiSeq X Ten. TCRdb trimmed the raw reads at Q25, called clones with MiXCR and kept productive beta chains. When rows share a CDR3 protein, they turn into one entry using the most common DNA and genes. This sample lists about 17,000 distinct CDR3 sequences; roughly 50% were detected once. Clones ranked in the top ten supply roughly 20% of the sample. The material sequenced was CD4+ T cells from the margin of a lung tumor. Sample cell subset or site, as interpreted from the label and publication: tumor margin region. Source of these receptors: a male donor with lung adenocarcinoma. The CD4 and CD8 labels of this study may be unreliable.

This clonotype was detected ten times or more. The chain joins TRBV6-1 to TRBJ2-5; possible D gene TRBD1, 6 bases. CDR3 size: 13 residues. V was shortened by 2 bases and J by 5 bases, with 9 bases between the two germline ends. The V gene's germline CDR1 is MNHNS and CDR2 SASEGT. DNA of the CDR3: TGTGCCAGCAGTGAAACAGGGCGGGAGACCCAGTACTTC. It specifies CASSETGRETQYF.

Many counts were recorded for this clonotype. V and J are TRBV12-3 or TRBV12-4 and TRBJ2-1, with TRBD2 identical over 7 bases. The J call may be wrong; the DNA end is better matched by TRBJ2-7. CDR3 length equals 14 residues. CDR3 sequence: CASSPLRETYEQYF. The CDR3 coding sequence is TGTGCCAGCAGCCCGCTGCGGGAGACCTACGAGCAGTACTTC.